The 20 T cell receptor beta chains reported below all come from one sample, sequenced in a study of blood T cell repertoires in COVID-19. The protocol was immunoSEQ multiplex PCR, while the TCRdb copy is restricted to in-frame clones and leaves out a portion. The table records roughly 250,000 clones, 81% of them present only once. The sample consisted of peripheral blood. These receptors all stem from an older woman with active or convalescent COVID-19.

This chain joins TRBV30 and TRBJ1-3; D not resolved. Germline V lookup: CDR1 GTSNPN, CDR2 SVGIG (reference sequence). The length of the CDR3 is 12 residues. Trimming took off 0 bases at V and 8 bases at J, with 8 bases between the two ends. The CDR3 is CAWSVVVDTIYF. The DNA of the CDR3 is TGTGCCTGGAGTGTAGTAGTAGACACCATATATTTT.

The chain carries TRBV24-1 and TRBJ2-1; 8 nucleotides line up with TRBD2. In germline, CDR1 is KGHDR, CDR2 SFDVKD. The ends lost 9 bases at V and 9 bases at J; junction bases unmatched: 9. The CDR3 has 13 residues. In DNA, the CDR3 is TGTGCCACCGGGACGGGGGGGTATGTTGAGCAGTTCTTC. Translated, it gives CATGTGGYVEQFF.

This clone has just one count. Additional DNA sequences in this sample encode the identical CDR3. The chain links TRBV7-9 to TRBJ1-5; D call uncertain. V lost 0 bases and J 5 bases, leaving 5 bases between the germline ends. The V gene's germline CDR1 is SEHNR and CDR2 FQNEAQ (reference sequence). The CDR3 is made up of 13 amino acids. The DNA for the CDR3 is TGTGCCAGCAGCTTAGCAAGAGATCAGCCCCAGCATTTT. This translates into CASSLARDQPQHF.

The chain carries TRBV20-1 and TRBJ1-5, with a possible D match to TRBD1 (5 bases). The CDR3 runs to 13 residues. CDR1 is DFQATT and CDR2 is SNEGSKA in the germline V gene (reference sequence). The germline V and J ends were trimmed by 3 bases and 6 bases, with 12 bases remaining between them. In DNA, the CDR3 is TGCAGTGCTAGTGACCAGGGTGGTCAGCCCCAGCATTTT. Its translation: CSASDQGGQPQHF.

This rearrangement joins TRBV19 to TRBJ1-5; the match to TRBD1 covers 8 bases. The germline V gene encodes CDR1 LNHDA and CDR2 SQIVND (reference sequence). The CDR3 is 19 residues long. Trimming removed 0 bases from V and 9 bases from J; junction bases left unmatched: 19. CDR3 sequence: CASSIDRGSGTGGIVPQHF. The CDR3 region has the DNA TGTGCCAGTAGTATAGATCGGGGTTCCGGGACAGGTGGCATTGTGCCCCAGCATTTT.

The chain employs TRBV27 and TRBJ1-1; no reliable D call. Germline values: CDR1 MNHEY, CDR2 SMNVEV (reference sequence). The CDR3 is made up of 14 amino acids. Trimming left V 5 bases short and J 4 bases short, with 14 bases between. The CDR3 DNA follows: TGTGCCAGCAGTCACCCACCCCCGGTCACTGAAGCTTTCTTT. Its protein product is CASSHPPPVTEAFF.

V gene TRBV7-6 combines with J gene TRBJ2-2; D is unclear. There are 14 residues in the CDR3. CDR1 SGHVS and CDR2 FNYEAQ come from the germline V gene. V was shortened by 1 base and J by 4 bases, with 7 bases between the two germline ends. CDR3 protein: CASSLDRVTGELFF. The CDR3 DNA reads as TGTGCCAGCAGCTTAGACCGAGTCACCGGGGAGCTGTTTTTT.

This chain joins TRBV3-1 (or the pseudogene TRBV3-2) and TRBJ2-6; TRBD1 aligns across 9 bases. In germline, CDR1 is LGHDT, CDR2 YNNKEL (reference sequence). J lost 2 bases, V lost 4 bases, and 3 bases had no gene match. The CDR3 loop spans 16 amino acids. The CDR3 region is CASSLQGAPGANVLTF. The CDR3 region has the DNA TGTGCCAGCAGCCTACAGGGGGCGCCTGGGGCCAACGTCCTGACTTTC.

The rearrangement links TRBV5-6 to TRBJ2-1, with TRBD1 matching over 8 bases. Germline trimming cut 4 bases from V and 0 bases from J; bases unmatched to any gene: 15. Germline CDR1 reads SGHDT; CDR2 reads YYEEEE. This CDR3 region has 19 residues. In DNA form, the CDR3 reads TGTGCCAGCAGCCCCAGCGGCTGGACAGGGACGGGCTCCTACAATGAGCAGTTCTTC. Its translation is CASSPSGWTGTGSYNEQFF.

V gene TRBV4-2 combines with J gene TRBJ1-2; 7 bases line up with TRBD1. Germline CDR1 LGHNA, CDR2 YNFKEQ. CDR3 length: 14 amino acids. V lost 3 bases and J lost 3; bases outside the gene matches: 4. The CDR3 bases are TGTGCCAGCAGCCATACAGGGGAGGACTATGGCTACACCTTC. It yields the protein CASSHTGEDYGYTF.

This clone was observed a few times. This chain connects TRBV11-2 to TRBJ2-7; 9 bases map to TRBD1. V was clipped by 2 bases and J by 3 bases; unmatched bases: 5. Looked up from germline, CDR1 is SGHAT and CDR2 is FQNNGV. The CDR3 loop spans 15 amino acids. The CDR3 is CASSLRWGQGYEQYF. The CDR3 nucleotides are TGTGCCAGCAGCTTAAGGTGGGGACAGGGCTACGAGCAGTACTTC.

This clone has only a few counts. The chain joins TRBV11-2 to TRBJ2-7; 11 bases match TRBD1. Germline values: CDR1 SGHAT, CDR2 FQNNGV. V shed 1 base and J 2 bases; nucleotides not matched to a gene: 1. The CDR3 loop spans 15 amino acids. The CDR3 region is CASSLGDRGAYEQYF. CDR3 bases: TGTGCCAGCAGCTTAGGGGACAGGGGGGCCTACGAGCAGTACTTC.

The rearrangement links TRBV6-5 to TRBJ1-3, with D possibly being TRBD1 (6 bases). Trimming stripped 2 bases from V and 2 bases from J, with 10 bases between. The CDR3 has 15 residues. Germline CDR1 is MNHEY and CDR2 is SVGAGI. CDR3 nucleotides: TGTGCCAGCAGTTACCCACAGGGAACTGGAAACACCATATATTTT. Translating gives CASSYPQGTGNTIYF.

CDR3 in DNA: TGTGCCAGCAGCACGGTACAGGGGGCGCATGGCACAGATACGCAGTATTTT. Amino acids: CASSTVQGAHGTDTQYF. V is TRBV7-2 and J is TRBJ2-3; TRBD1 aligns across 9 bases. V lost 5 bases, J lost 1 base, and 10 bases stayed unmatched. There are 17 residues in the CDR3. Germline assignment: CDR1 SGHTA and CDR2 FQGNSA.

The chain recombines TRBV19 with TRBJ1-2; D unclear. Trimming took 5 bases from V and 8 from J, leaving 21 bases between them. The CDR3 sequence is 15 residues long. The germline gives CDR1 LNHDA, CDR2 SQIVND (reference sequence). CDR3 nucleotide sequence: TGTGCCAGTAGTGCTGAGCTTTCCGCTCACCAAGGCTACACCTTC. Protein sequence: CASSAELSAHQGYTF.

The DNA for the CDR3 is TGCGCCAGCAGACGGACAGGGGGCTCTAACGGGGAGCTGTTTTTT. This translates into CASRRTGGSNGELFF. The chain carries TRBV5-1 and TRBJ2-2, with TRBD1 matching 11 bases. The germline gives CDR1 SGHRS, CDR2 YFSETQ. V gave up 5 bases and J gave up 7 bases; unmatched junction bases: 7. The CDR3 loop spans 15 amino acids.

The chain has TRBV18 and TRBJ1-1; no clear D. Germline V lookup: CDR1 KGHSH, CDR2 LQKENI. The V end was cut by 2 bases, the J end by 0 bases, with 7 bases between. The CDR3 consists of 14 residues. The CDR3 sequence is CASSPGLVNTEAFF. The CDR3 coding sequence is TGTGCCAGCTCACCAGGGCTGGTGAACACTGAAGCTTTCTTT.

The rearrangement uses TRBV2 and TRBJ1-3, with D tentatively TRBD1 (5 bases). The ends were cut back, 6 bases at V and 0 bases at J, with 15 bases in the middle. The CDR3 consists of 16 residues. Germline V gene sequence: CDR1 SNHLY, CDR2 FYNNEI. The CDR3 coding sequence is TGTGCCAGCAGGGGGGGTGTCGGCAACTCTGGAAACACCATATATTTT. Amino acid sequence: CASRGGVGNSGNTIYF.

The chain employs TRBV9 and TRBJ1-4, with D maybe TRBD1 (5 bases). Germline CDR1 is SGDLS and CDR2 is YYNGEE. The V end was cut by 3 bases, the J end by 8 bases, with 20 bases between. The CDR3 spans 16 residues. The DNA of the CDR3 is TGTGCCAGCAGCGCAGATCCGGGGGGGATTCAGGAAAAACTGTTTTTT. Translated: CASSADPGGIQEKLFF.

This clone was found once. The chain uses TRBV3-1 (or the pseudogene TRBV3-2) and TRBJ1-2, with TRBD1 matching 8 bases. The germline V gene has CDR1 LGHDT and CDR2 YNNKEL (reference sequence). This CDR3 contains 14 residues. With 1 base clipped from V and 4 bases from J, the junction kept 2 bases outside the gene matches. The CDR3 region is CASSQGTGIYGYTF. The CDR3 bases are TGTGCCAGCAGCCAAGGGACAGGGATCTATGGCTACACCTTC.